These 30 T cell receptor beta chains originate from one sample sequenced in a study of chemoradiotherapy in HPV16-positive cancers. This table comes from immunoSEQ multiplex PCR, and its TCRdb copy is limited to in-frame clones, with some not included. The table lists about 4,900 clones, about 96% of them singletons. The sequenced sample was tumor tissue, obtained from a patient who underwent chemoradiotherapy. Source of these receptors: a human donor with HPV-associated anogenital cancer.

The chain recombines TRBV9 with TRBJ2-3, with 9 bases lining up with TRBD2. CDR3 length equals 17 residues. Trimming at V came to 4 bases and at J to 4 bases, leaving 13 bases not matched to a gene. Per germline, CDR1 SGDLS and CDR2 YYNGEE. The CDR3 spells CASSTTGSGSGADTQYF. CDR3 coding DNA: TGTGCCAGCAGCACAACGGGTAGCGGGAGTGGTGCAGATACGCAGTATTTT.

V is TRBV5-4 and J is TRBJ2-3; D call uncertain. The CDR3 sequence is 14 residues long. Germline V gene lookup returns CDR1 SGHNT and CDR2 YYREEE (reference sequence). V was pared by 0 bases and J by 4 bases, with 9 bases between. CDR3 DNA sequence: TGTGCCAGCAGCTTGGTGGCGAGCCCAGATACGCAGTATTTT. It is translated as CASSLVASPDTQYF. The entire variable domain, with the rest obtained from reference TRBV5-4 and TRBJ2-3, is as follows: ETGVTQSPTHLIKTRGQQVTLRCSSQSGHNTVSWYQQALGQGPQFIFQYYREEENGRGNFPPRFSGLQFPNYSSELNVNALELDDSALYLCASSLVASPDTQYFGPGTRLTVL.

The chain uses TRBV6-4 and TRBJ2-7; 7 bases are shared with TRBD1. CDR1 is MRHNA, CDR2 SNTAGT, per germline. V was pared by 0 bases and J by 4 bases, with 3 bases of the junction left unmatched. The CDR3 runs to 14 residues. The CDR3 nucleotides read TGTGCCAGCAGTGACTCAGGGGGCTTGTACGAGCAGTACTTC. Residues: CASSDSGGLYEQYF.

The chain links TRBV9 to TRBJ2-1, with 7 bases that match TRBD1. V lost 0 bases to trimming and J lost 8 bases; unmatched junction nucleotides: 5. Germline V gives CDR1 SGDLS, CDR2 YYNGEE. CDR3 length equals 14 residues. The CDR3 nucleotides are TGTGCCAGCAGCGTAGAAAACAGGGGAGATGAGCAGTTCTTC. It is translated as CASSVENRGDEQFF. Based on the CDR3 plus reference TRBV9 and TRBJ2-1, the full variable domain is DSGVTQTPKHLITATGQRVTLRCSPRSGDLSVYWYQQSLDQGLQFLIQYYNGEERAKGNILERFSAQQFPDLHSELNLSSLELGDSALYFCASSVENRGDEQFFGPGTRLTVL.

The genes are TRBV6-1 and TRBJ1-2; possibly TRBD1 for D (5 bases). The CDR3 loop spans 14 amino acids. The germline V gene has CDR1 MNHNS and CDR2 SASEGT. The V end lost 3 bases, the J end lost 4 bases, and 12 bases lay between the germline ends. The CDR3 sequence is CASSESTGLYGYTF. The DNA of the CDR3 is TGTGCCAGCAGTGAGTCAACAGGCCTCTATGGCTACACCTTC.

In its sample, this clone was seen a few times. The chain uses TRBV29-1 and TRBJ2-7; TRBD2 matches 10 bases. Germline V gene sequence: CDR1 SQVTM, CDR2 ANQGSEA. Germline trimming cut 4 bases from V and 4 bases from J; bases unmatched to any gene: 10. CDR3 length: 15 residues. CDR3 in amino acids: CSVVLMTSGFYEQYF. The CDR3 DNA reads TGCAGCGTTGTTCTTATGACTAGCGGGTTTTACGAGCAGTACTTC.

The chain employs TRBV2 and TRBJ2-3; no definite D call. Trimming shortened V by 8 bases and J by 2 bases, and 8 bases separated the two germline ends. The CDR3 spans 12 residues. CDR1 is SNHLY and CDR2 is FYNNEI in the germline V gene. The CDR3 nucleotides are TGTGCCAGCCAAACCTCCACAGATACGCAGTATTTT. This encodes CASQTSTDTQYF.

The gene calls are TRBV6-1 and TRBJ2-2, with D uncertain. This CDR3 contains 16 residues. Germline CDR1 MNHNS, CDR2 SASEGT. Trimming took off 3 bases at V and 1 base at J, with 12 bases between the two ends. The CDR3 loop reads CASSDILRQNTGELFF. CDR3 nucleotides: TGTGCCAGCAGTGATATTTTGCGGCAGAACACCGGGGAGCTGTTTTTT.

The chain is built from TRBV30 and TRBJ2-1; the match to TRBD2 covers 11 bases. CDR1 and CDR2 from the germline V gene are GTSNPN and SVGIG (reference sequence). This CDR3 has 14 amino acids. V trimming: 2 bases; J trimming: 6 bases; junction bases outside the gene matches: 3. The CDR3 here is CAWSIGLAGNEQFF. As DNA, the CDR3 is TGTGCCTGGAGTATCGGACTAGCGGGCAATGAGCAGTTCTTC. Supplemented by reference TRBV30 and TRBJ2-1, the full variable domain reads SQTIHQWPATLVQPVGSPLSLECTVEGTSNPNLYWYRQAAGRGLQLLFYSVGIGQISSEVPQNLSASRPQDRQFILSSKKLLLSDSGFYLCAWSIGLAGNEQFFGPGTRLTVL.

This rearrangement joins TRBV19 to TRBJ1-1, with TRBD1 as a possible D gene (5 bases). The germline V gene has CDR1 LNHDA and CDR2 SQIVND (reference sequence). Trimming took off 7 bases at V and 1 base at J, with 10 bases between the two ends. The CDR3 is 13 amino acids. In DNA form, the CDR3 reads TGTGCCAGTAACGGGGCGACGAACACTGAAGCTTTCTTT. It specifies CASNGATNTEAFF.

The chain recombines TRBV19 with TRBJ2-3; no definite D call. Germline V lookup: CDR1 LNHDA, CDR2 SQIVND (reference sequence). The CDR3 runs to 12 residues. V was pared by 1 base and J by 3 bases, with 2 bases between. The DNA for the CDR3 is TGTGCCAGTAGTATAGGGACAGATACGCAGTATTTT. Amino acid sequence: CASSIGTDTQYF.

V and J are TRBV6-5 and TRBJ1-2; 7 nucleotides agree with TRBD1. J lost 11 bases, V lost 5 bases, and 8 bases had no gene match. The CDR3 sequence is 12 residues long. In germline, CDR1 is MNHEY, CDR2 SVGAGI. CDR3 in amino acids: CASSPDRQGYTF. The CDR3 coding sequence is TGTGCCAGCAGTCCCGATCGACAGGGTTACACCTTC.

This chain connects TRBV28 to TRBJ1-4, with TRBD1 matching 7 bases. CDR1 and CDR2 from the germline V gene are MDHEN and SYDVKM. This CDR3 has 16 amino acids. The V segment lost 5 bases and the J segment 0 bases; nucleotides outside the gene matches: 6. CDR3 coding DNA: TGTGCCAGCAGTGCCACAGGGGTGGCAACTAATGAAAAACTGTTTTTT. It specifies CASSATGVATNEKLFF.

The J gene is TRBJ2-7, the V gene TRBV28; D remains ambiguous. Per germline, CDR1 MDHEN and CDR2 SYDVKM. CDR3 length: 11 residues. V was trimmed by 4 bases and J by 7 bases, leaving 8 bases between them. In nucleotides, the CDR3 is TGTGCCAGCAGTTCACAAGAGGAGCAGTACTTC. It specifies CASSSQEEQYF.

The chain recombines TRBV18 with TRBJ2-5, with D possibly being TRBD1 or TRBD2 (5 bases each). Trimming left V 0 bases short and J 5 bases short, with 16 bases between. Looked up from germline, CDR1 is KGHSH and CDR2 is LQKENI. The CDR3 covers 16 residues. The CDR3 is CASSPPGVGRRETQYF. In DNA form, the CDR3 reads TGTGCCAGCTCACCACCGGGGGTTGGCAGGCGGGAGACCCAGTACTTC.

CDR3 loop: CATSRDRGETQYF. In DNA form, the CDR3 reads TGTGCCACCAGCAGAGACAGGGGAGAGACCCAGTACTTC. The chain carries TRBV15 and TRBJ2-5; maybe TRBD1 (6 bases). Trimming took off 0 bases at V and 4 bases at J, with 6 bases between the two ends. Germline V gene sequence: CDR1 LNHNV, CDR2 YYDKDF (reference sequence). The CDR3 sequence is 13 residues long.

The chain couples TRBV6-1 to TRBJ2-3; TRBD1 might be the D (6 bases). From germline, CDR1 is MNHNS and CDR2 SASEGT. With 5 bases removed from V and 4 bases from J, the gap between germline ends came to 10 bases. The CDR3 has 13 residues. This chain's CDR3 is CASSRGQPDTQYF. The DNA of the CDR3 is TGTGCCAGCAGTAGAGGACAGCCAGATACGCAGTATTTT.

CDR3 nucleotide sequence: TGTGCCAGCAGACCCACAGGGGGATGGGCTGGCTACACCTTC. Amino acid sequence: CASRPTGGWAGYTF. The chain uses TRBV28 and TRBJ1-2; 8 nucleotides line up with TRBD1. CDR1 and CDR2 from the germline V gene are MDHEN and SYDVKM. CDR3 length: 14 residues. V dropped 6 bases and J dropped 7; count of bases not matched to a gene: 10.

V usage is TRBV30 and J usage is TRBJ1-3, with 9 bases that match TRBD1. The CDR3 sequence is 15 residues long. V shed 1 base, J shed 2 bases, and the junction held 3 bases outside the gene matches. CDR1 and CDR2 (germline): GTSNPN, SVGIG (reference sequence). The CDR3 reads CAWSAQGAAGNTIYF. In DNA form, the CDR3 reads TGTGCCTGGAGTGCACAGGGGGCGGCTGGAAACACCATATATTTT. Full variable domain (outside the CDR3, taken from reference TRBV30 and TRBJ1-3): SQTIHQWPATLVQPVGSPLSLECTVEGTSNPNLYWYRQAAGRGLQLLFYSVGIGQISSEVPQNLSASRPQDRQFILSSKKLLLSDSGFYLCAWSAQGAAGNTIYFGEGSWLTVV.

J is TRBJ2-3 and V is TRBV30; TRBD1 matches 10 bases. This CDR3 is built from 16 residues. The J segment lost 4 bases and the V segment lost 1 base, leaving 8 bases of the junction unmatched. Germline V CDR1 and CDR2: GTSNPN, SVGIG (reference sequence). CDR3 nucleotide sequence: TGTGCCTGGAGTGCCCGGGACAGGGGACCCCCAGATACGCAGTATTTT. It yields the protein CAWSARDRGPPDTQYF.

This chain joins TRBV7-8 and TRBJ2-7; a weak D match, TRBD1 (6 bases). Germline V gives CDR1 SGHVS, CDR2 FQNEAQ. The CDR3 loop spans 14 amino acids. Trimming cost V 1 base and J 6 bases, with 13 bases left between them. CDR3 sequence reads: CASSLGAGVGEQYF. CDR3 DNA sequence: TGTGCCAGCAGCTTAGGGGCAGGGGTCGGCGAGCAGTACTTC.

The chain combines TRBV18 with TRBJ1-2, with 8 bases identical to TRBD1. V lost 3 bases and J lost 7; bases outside the gene matches: 7. Germline assignment: CDR1 KGHSH and CDR2 LQKENI. The length of the CDR3 is 14 residues. CDR3 amino acids: CASSPLDRGSGYTF. CDR3 bases: TGTGCCAGCTCACCCCTTGACAGGGGTAGTGGCTACACCTTC.

The gene calls are TRBV5-6 and TRBJ1-1; the D gene is possibly TRBD1 (5 bases). The germline V gene has CDR1 SGHDT and CDR2 YYEEEE. The CDR3 length is 19 residues. Trimming stripped 1 base from V and 1 base from J, with 23 bases between. This CDR3 is CASSLSIGGGRGGNTEAFF. The CDR3 nucleotides read TGTGCCAGCAGCTTGAGCATCGGCGGGGGACGCGGAGGGAACACTGAAGCTTTCTTT.

On this clone itself: In the same sample, other DNA sequences code for this CDR3. The J gene is TRBJ2-3, the V gene TRBV29-1; D is uncertain. V dropped 3 bases and J dropped 3 bases, with 4 bases sitting between them. The CDR3 runs 11 residues. The germline V gene has CDR1 SQVTM and CDR2 ANQGSEA. CDR3 loop: CSVDSTDTQYF. The CDR3, as DNA: TGCAGCGTTGACAGTACAGATACGCAGTATTTT.

V usage is TRBV11-2 and J usage is TRBJ2-7; tentatively, D is TRBD1 or TRBD2 (5 bases each). This CDR3 contains 17 residues. Trimming took off 1 base at V and 5 bases at J, with 21 bases between the two ends. Germline CDR1 is SGHAT and CDR2 is FQNNGV. CDR3 sequence reads: CASSLVGTGTLVHEQYF. The CDR3 coding sequence is TGTGCCAGCAGCTTAGTGGGAACCGGGACCCTGGTCCACGAGCAGTACTTC.

The V gene is TRBV27, the J gene TRBJ1-5; TRBD1 matches at 8 bases. The trim removed 6 bases at V and 7 bases at J, leaving 8 bases unmatched. The CDR3 runs to 14 residues. Germline lookup yields CDR1 MNHEY and CDR2 SMNVEV (reference sequence). The CDR3 DNA follows: TGTGCCAGCAGGATGACAGGGGCTCAGCAGCCCCAGCATTTT. Protein product: CASRMTGAQQPQHF.

The rearrangement uses TRBV5-6 and TRBJ2-7; D is uncertain. The CDR3 loop spans 15 amino acids. Trimming stripped 4 bases from V and 7 bases from J, with 21 bases between. CDR1 and CDR2 from the germline V gene are SGHDT and YYEEEE. The CDR3 nucleotides read TGTGCCAGCAGCACCCGTTTTGGGCGAATAGGGGAGCAGTACTTC. Protein sequence: CASSTRFGRIGEQYF.

This clone was detected only a few times. The gene calls are TRBV5-1 and TRBJ2-7, with D possibly matching TRBD2 (5 bases). Per germline, CDR1 SGHRS and CDR2 YFSETQ. V was clipped by 2 bases and J by 0 bases, with 12 bases between them. This CDR3 has 15 amino acids. CDR3 protein: CASSFGNPRSYEQYF. The CDR3 DNA is TGCGCCAGCAGCTTCGGGAACCCCCGCTCCTACGAGCAGTACTTC.

The chain couples TRBV19 to TRBJ2-3; a possible D gene is TRBD1 (5 bases). The CDR3 loop spans 15 amino acids. Germline lookup yields CDR1 LNHDA and CDR2 SQIVND (reference sequence). V shed 3 bases and J shed 2 bases, with 12 bases lying between them. CDR3 in DNA: TGTGCCAGTAGTATCTCAGGGATAAACACAGATACGCAGTATTTT. It yields the protein CASSISGINTDTQYF.

CDR3 sequence reads: CASSQDPGHRLAEAFF. CDR3 coding DNA: TGCGCCAGCAGCCAAGACCCAGGGCACAGGCTCGCTGAAGCTTTCTTT. The chain has TRBV4-3 and TRBJ1-1; maybe TRBD1 (5 bases). V gave up 0 bases and J gave up 6 bases, with 17 bases separating them. The V gene's germline CDR1 is LGHNA and CDR2 YSLEER. The CDR3 runs 16 residues.